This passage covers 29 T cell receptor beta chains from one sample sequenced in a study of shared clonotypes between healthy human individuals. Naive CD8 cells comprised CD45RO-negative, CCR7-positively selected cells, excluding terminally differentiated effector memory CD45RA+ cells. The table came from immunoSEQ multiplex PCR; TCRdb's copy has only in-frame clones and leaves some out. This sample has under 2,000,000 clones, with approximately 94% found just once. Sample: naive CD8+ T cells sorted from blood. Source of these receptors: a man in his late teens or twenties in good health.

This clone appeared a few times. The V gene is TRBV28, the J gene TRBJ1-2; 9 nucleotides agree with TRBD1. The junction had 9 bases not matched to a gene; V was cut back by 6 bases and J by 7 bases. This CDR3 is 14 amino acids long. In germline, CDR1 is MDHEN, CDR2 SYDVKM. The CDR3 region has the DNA TGTGCCAGCAGCCCTGGGTGGACAGGGGCTGGCTACACCTTC. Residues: CASSPGWTGAGYTF.

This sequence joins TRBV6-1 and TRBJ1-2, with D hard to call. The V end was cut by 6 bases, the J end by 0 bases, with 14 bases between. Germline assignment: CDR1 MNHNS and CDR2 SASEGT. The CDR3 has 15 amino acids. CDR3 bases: TGTGCCAGCAGGAACCTCCCAACAGCTAACTATGGCTACACCTTC. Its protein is CASRNLPTANYGYTF.

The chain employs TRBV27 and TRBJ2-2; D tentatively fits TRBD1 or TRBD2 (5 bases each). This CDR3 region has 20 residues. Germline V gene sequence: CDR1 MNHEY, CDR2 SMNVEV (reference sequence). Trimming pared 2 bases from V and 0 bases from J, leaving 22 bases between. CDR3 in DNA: TGTGCCAGCAGTTTAGAGGGGACGCTCCTAACTAGAACGAACACCGGGGAGCTGTTTTTT. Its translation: CASSLEGTLLTRTNTGELFF.

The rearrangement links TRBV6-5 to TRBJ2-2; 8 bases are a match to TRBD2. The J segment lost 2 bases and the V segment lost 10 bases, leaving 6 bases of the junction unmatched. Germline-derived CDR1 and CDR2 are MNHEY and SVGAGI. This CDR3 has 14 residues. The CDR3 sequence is CATTAGVNTGELFF. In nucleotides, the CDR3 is TGTGCCACTACAGCGGGGGTAAACACCGGGGAGCTGTTTTTT.

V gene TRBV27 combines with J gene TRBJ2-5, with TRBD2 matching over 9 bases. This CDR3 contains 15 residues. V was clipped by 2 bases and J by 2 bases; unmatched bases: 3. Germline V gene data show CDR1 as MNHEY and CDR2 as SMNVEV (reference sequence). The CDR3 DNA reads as TGTGCCAGCAGTTTACTAGCGGGGAATCAAGAGACCCAGTACTTC. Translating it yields CASSLLAGNQETQYF.

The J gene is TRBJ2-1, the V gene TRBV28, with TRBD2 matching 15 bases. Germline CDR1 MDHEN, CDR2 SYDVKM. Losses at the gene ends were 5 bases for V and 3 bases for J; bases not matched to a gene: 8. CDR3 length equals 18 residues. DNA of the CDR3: TGTGCCAGCAGTCCGGGACTAGCGGGGGGTCCCCTCTACAATGAGCAGTTCTTC. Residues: CASSPGLAGGPLYNEQFF.

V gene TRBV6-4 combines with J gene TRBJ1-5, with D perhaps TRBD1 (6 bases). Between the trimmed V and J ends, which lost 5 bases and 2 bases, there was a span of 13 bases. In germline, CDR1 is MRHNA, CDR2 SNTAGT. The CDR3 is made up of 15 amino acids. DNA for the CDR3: TGTGCCAGCAGTCCAGAGGGGGGAGGCAATCAGCCCCAGCATTTT. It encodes CASSPEGGGNQPQHF.

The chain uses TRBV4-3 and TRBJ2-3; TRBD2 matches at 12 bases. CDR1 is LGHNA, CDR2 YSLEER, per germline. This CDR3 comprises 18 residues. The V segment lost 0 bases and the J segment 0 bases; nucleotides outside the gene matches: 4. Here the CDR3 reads CASSQDWTSGTSTDTQYF. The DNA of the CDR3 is TGCGCCAGCAGCCAAGATTGGACTAGCGGGACTAGCACAGATACGCAGTATTTT.

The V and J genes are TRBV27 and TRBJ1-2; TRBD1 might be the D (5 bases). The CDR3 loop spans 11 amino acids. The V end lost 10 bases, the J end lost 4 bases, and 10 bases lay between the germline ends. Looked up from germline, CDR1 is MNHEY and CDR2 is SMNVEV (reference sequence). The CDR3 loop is CATGRGYGYTF. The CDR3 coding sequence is TGTGCCACTGGGAGGGGCTATGGCTACACCTTC.

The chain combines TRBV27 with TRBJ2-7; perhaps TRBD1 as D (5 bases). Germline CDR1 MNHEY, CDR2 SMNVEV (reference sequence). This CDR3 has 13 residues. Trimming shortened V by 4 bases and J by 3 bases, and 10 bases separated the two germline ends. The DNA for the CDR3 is TGTGCCAGCAGTTACAGACAGCACTACGAGCAGTACTTC. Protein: CASSYRQHYEQYF.

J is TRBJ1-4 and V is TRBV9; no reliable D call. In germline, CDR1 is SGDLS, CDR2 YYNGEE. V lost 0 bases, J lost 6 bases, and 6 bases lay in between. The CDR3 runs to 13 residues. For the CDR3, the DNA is TGTGCCAGCAGCGTAGTCGGGGATGAAAAACTGTTTTTT. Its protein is CASSVVGDEKLFF.

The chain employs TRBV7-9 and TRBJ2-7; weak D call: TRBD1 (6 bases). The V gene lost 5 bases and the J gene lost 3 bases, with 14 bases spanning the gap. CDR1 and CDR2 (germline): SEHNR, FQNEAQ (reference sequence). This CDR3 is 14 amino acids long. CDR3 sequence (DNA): TGTGCCAGCAGCCCAGGGGCCGCGGTCTACGAGCAGTACTTC. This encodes CASSPGAAVYEQYF.

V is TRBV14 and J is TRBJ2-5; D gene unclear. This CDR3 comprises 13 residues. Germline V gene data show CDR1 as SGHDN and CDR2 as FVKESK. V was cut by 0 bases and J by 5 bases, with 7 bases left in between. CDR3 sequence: CASSQETWETQYF. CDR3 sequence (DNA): TGTGCCAGCAGCCAAGAAACATGGGAGACCCAGTACTTC.

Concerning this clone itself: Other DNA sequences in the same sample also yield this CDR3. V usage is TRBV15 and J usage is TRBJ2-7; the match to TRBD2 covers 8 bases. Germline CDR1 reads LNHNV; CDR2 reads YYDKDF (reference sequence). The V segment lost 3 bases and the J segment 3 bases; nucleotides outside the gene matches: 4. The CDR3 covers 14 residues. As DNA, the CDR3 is TGTGCCACCAGCAGGGGAAGCGGGAGCTACGAGCAGTACTTC. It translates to CATSRGSGSYEQYF.

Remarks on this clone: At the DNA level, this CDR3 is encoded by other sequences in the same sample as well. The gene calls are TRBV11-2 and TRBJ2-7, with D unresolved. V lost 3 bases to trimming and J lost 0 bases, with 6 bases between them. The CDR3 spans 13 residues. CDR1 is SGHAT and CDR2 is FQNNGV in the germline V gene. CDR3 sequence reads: CASSFDSSYEQYF. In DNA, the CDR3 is TGTGCCAGCAGCTTTGATTCCTCCTACGAGCAGTACTTC.

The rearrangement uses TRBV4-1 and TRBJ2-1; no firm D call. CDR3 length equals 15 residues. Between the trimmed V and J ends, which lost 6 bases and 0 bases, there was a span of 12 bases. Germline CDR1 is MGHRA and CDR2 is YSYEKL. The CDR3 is CASRELQSSYNEQFF. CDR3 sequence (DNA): TGCGCCAGCAGGGAGCTACAGAGCTCCTACAATGAGCAGTTCTTC.

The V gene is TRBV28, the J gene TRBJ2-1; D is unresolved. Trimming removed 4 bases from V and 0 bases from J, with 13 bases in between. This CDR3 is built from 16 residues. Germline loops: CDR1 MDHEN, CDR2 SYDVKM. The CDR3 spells CASSSPADHSYNEQFF. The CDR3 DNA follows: TGTGCCAGCAGTTCACCCGCGGACCACTCCTACAATGAGCAGTTCTTC. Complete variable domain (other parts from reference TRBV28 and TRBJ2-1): DVKVTQSSRYLVKRTGEKVFLECVQDMDHENMFWYRQDPGLGLRLIYFSYDVKMKEKGDIPEGYSVSREKKERFSLILESASTNQTSMYLCASSSPADHSYNEQFFGPGTRLTVL.

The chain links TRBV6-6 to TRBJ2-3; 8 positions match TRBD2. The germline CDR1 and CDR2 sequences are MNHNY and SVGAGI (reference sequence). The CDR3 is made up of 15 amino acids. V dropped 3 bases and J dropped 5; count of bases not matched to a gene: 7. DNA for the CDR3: TGTGCCAGCAGTTATTCCCCCGGGGGGGGAGATACGCAGTATTTT. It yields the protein CASSYSPGGGDTQYF.

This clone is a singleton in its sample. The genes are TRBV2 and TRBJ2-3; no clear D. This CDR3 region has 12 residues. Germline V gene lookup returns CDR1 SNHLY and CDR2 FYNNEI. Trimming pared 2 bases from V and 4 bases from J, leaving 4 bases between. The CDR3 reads CASSERADTQYF. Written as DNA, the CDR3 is TGTGCCAGCAGTGAACGCGCAGATACGCAGTATTTT.

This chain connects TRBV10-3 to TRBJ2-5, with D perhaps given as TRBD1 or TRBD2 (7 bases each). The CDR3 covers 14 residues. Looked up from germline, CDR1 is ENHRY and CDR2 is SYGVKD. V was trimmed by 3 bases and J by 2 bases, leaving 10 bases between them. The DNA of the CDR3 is TGTGCCATCAGTGACAGGGGGGGGCAAGAGACCCAGTACTTC. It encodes CAISDRGGQETQYF.

The CDR3 loop reads CASSTGLDTEAFF. CDR3 nucleotide sequence: TGCGCCAGCAGCACAGGGCTTGACACTGAAGCTTTCTTT. V is TRBV5-1 and J is TRBJ1-1; D perhaps matches TRBD1 (6 bases). The CDR3 consists of 13 residues. From germline, CDR1 is SGHRS and CDR2 YFSETQ. Trimming pared 4 bases from V and 3 bases from J, leaving 10 bases between.

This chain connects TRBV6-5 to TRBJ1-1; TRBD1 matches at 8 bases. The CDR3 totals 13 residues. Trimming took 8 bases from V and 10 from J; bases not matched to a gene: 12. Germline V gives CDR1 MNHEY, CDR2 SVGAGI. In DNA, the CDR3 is TGTGCCAGCCTTCCCTCGGCAGGACAGGGAGCTTTCTTT. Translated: CASLPSAGQGAFF.

CDR3 residues: CASSPDWSSETQYF. CDR3 DNA sequence: TGTGCCAGCAGCCCGGACTGGAGCTCGGAGACCCAGTACTTC. The rearrangement links TRBV7-2 to TRBJ2-5; weak D call: TRBD2 (5 bases). V lost 5 bases and J lost 5, with 15 bases in between. The length of the CDR3 is 14 residues. CDR1 SGHTA and CDR2 FQGNSA come from the germline V gene.

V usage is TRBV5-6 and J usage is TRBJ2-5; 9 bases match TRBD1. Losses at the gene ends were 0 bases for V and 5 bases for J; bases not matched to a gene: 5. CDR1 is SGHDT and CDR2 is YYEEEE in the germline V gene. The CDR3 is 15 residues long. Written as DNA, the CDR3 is TGTGCCAGCAGCTTGGTGGGAGACAGGGGGGAGACCCAGTACTTC. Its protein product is CASSLVGDRGETQYF.

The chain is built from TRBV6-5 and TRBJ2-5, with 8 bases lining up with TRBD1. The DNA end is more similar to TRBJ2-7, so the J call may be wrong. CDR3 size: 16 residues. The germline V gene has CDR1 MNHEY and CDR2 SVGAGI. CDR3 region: CASSYSTGQATYEQYF. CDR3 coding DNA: TGTGCCAGCAGTTACTCGACGGGACAGGCCACCTACGAGCAGTACTTC.

CDR3 sequence: CASSEENGQETQYF. The CDR3 bases are TGTGCCAGCAGTGAGGAGAACGGACAAGAGACCCAGTACTTC. The rearrangement uses TRBV2 and TRBJ2-5; no reliable D call. V lost 3 bases and J 2 bases, leaving 10 bases between the germline ends. This CDR3 has 14 amino acids. Germline lookup yields CDR1 SNHLY and CDR2 FYNNEI. The full variable domain, in which reference TRBV2 and TRBJ2-5 provide the parts outside the CDR3, is EPEVTQTPSHQVTQMGQEVILRCVPISNHLYFYWYRQILGQKVEFLVSFYNNEISEKSEIFDDQFSVERPDGSNFTLKIRSTKLEDSAMYFCASSEENGQETQYFGPGTRLLVL.

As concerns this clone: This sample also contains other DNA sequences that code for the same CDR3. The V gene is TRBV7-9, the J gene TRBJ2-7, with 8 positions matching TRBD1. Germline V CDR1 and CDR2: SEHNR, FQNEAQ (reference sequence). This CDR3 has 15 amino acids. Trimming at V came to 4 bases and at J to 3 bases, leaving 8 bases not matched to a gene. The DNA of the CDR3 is TGTGCCAGCAGCTCTGGACAGGGAATCTTCTACGAGCAGTACTTC. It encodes CASSSGQGIFYEQYF. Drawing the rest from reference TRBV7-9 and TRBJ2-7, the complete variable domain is DTGVSQNPRHKITKRGQNVTFRCDPISEHNRLYWYRQTLGQGPEFLTYFQNEAQLEKSRLLSDRFSAERPKGSFSTLEIQRTEQGDSAMYLCASSSGQGIFYEQYFGPGTRLTVT.

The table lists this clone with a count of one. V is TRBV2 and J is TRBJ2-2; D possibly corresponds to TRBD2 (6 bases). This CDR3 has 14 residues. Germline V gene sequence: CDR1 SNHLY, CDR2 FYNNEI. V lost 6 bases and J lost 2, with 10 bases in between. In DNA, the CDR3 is TGTGCCAGCAGCGCTACTAGCAACACCGGGGAGCTGTTTTTT. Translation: CASSATSNTGELFF.

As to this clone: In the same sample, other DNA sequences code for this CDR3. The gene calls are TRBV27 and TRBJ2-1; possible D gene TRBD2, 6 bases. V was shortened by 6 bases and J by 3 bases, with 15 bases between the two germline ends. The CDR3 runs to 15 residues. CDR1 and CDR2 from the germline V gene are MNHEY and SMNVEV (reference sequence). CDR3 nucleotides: TGTGCCAGCAGCCTCGGGACTCCGGACTACAATGAGCAGTTCTTC. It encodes CASSLGTPDYNEQFF.